This T cell receptor beta chain originates from a study of shared clonotypes between healthy human individuals. Data came from immunoSEQ multiplex PCR; TCRdb stores just in-frame clones and leaves some out. Of hundreds of thousands of clones listed, around 97% were seen once; the top ten hold about 0.057%. With regard to this clone: Its target is unknown.

Whole-study results and caveats: Clonotype sharing across a handful of donors was observed for around 5% of naive CD4 clonotypes. Sequencing of the sorted subsets was shown by rarefaction to be incomplete despite large depth.

The CDR3 loop spans 14 amino acids. Trimming took off 4 bases at V and 14 bases at J, with 18 bases between the two ends. V and J are TRBV7-1 and TRBJ1-6; the D gene is possibly TRBD1 (5 bases). TRBV7-1 is reported as an ORF; its role is uncertain. Sequencing was carried out using naive CD4+ T cells sorted from blood. Subset given: CD45RA+ positively selected. The receptor was derived from a woman in her 30s in good health. The CDR3 sequence is CASSLGEGSGTLHF. CDR3 sequence (DNA): TGTGCCAGCAGCTTAGGCGAGGGGTCAGGAACCCTCCACTTT.